This T cell receptor (beta chain) was observed in a study of Graves' ophthalmopathy and Graves' hyperthyroidism. Whole-study findings and limits: Blood samples also showed most expanded thyroid clonotypes exceeding 0.001 frequency.

This clonotype occurred many times. Its antigen is still unknown. The V end was cut by 4 bases, the J end by 3 bases, with 15 bases between. The CDR3 contains 14 residues. The germline CDR1 and CDR2 sequences are GTSNPN and SVGIG (reference sequence). Amplification from RNA transcripts yielded the TCR beta CDR3 regions. HTBI primers primed a first-round RT-PCR, and a second-round multiplex PCR followed. In TCRdb, the multiplex PCR reads were re-called with MiXCR into one record per CDR3 protein. The sample lists over 500,000 distinct CDR3 sequences, 22% occurring once. Sequences were obtained from peripheral blood. The chain combines TRBV30 with TRBJ1-1; a possible D gene is TRBD1 (5 bases). The TCR originated in a woman under 30 with stable Graves' hyperthyroidism. Some clones in this sample may be carry-over from other donors' samples. The DNA for the CDR3 is TGTGCCTGGATTAAGGAGGGGATACACACTGAAGCTTTCTTT. This encodes CAWIKEGIHTEAFF.